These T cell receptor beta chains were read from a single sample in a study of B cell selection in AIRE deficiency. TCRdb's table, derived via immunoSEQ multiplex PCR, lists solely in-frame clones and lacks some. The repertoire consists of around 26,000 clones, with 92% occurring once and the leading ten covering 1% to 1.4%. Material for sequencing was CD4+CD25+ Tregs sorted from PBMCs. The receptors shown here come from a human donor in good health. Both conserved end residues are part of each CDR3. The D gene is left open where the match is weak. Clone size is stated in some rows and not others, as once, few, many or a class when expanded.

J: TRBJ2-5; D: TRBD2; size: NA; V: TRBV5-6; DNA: TGTGCCAGCAGCGTATTAGCGGGGGCCCAAGAGACCCAGTACTTC; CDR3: CASSVLAGAQETQYF
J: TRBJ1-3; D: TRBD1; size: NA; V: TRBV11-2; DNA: TGTGCCAGCAGCTTTGGACAGGGGACGAGCTCTGGAAACACCATATATTTT; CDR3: CASSFGQGTSSGNTIYF
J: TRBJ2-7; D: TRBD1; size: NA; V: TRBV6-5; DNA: TGTGCCAGCAGTTACTCAGCGACAGGGGGCGGCGGCAGGCAGTACTTC; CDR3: CASSYSATGGGGRQYF
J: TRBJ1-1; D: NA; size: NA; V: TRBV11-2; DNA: TGTGCCAGCAGCTTAGTTCGGGGAACTGAAGCTTTCTTT; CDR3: CASSLVRGTEAFF
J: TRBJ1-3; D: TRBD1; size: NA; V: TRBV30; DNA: TGTGCCTGGGGACAGGGCCTCTCTGGAAACACCATATATTTT; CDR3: CAWGQGLSGNTIYF
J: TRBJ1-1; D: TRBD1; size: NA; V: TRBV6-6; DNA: TGTGCCAGCAAGCTCTGGGGACAGACACCGAACACTGAAGCTTTCTTT; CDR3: CASKLWGQTPNTEAFF
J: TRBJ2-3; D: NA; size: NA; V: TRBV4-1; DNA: TGCGCCATTCCGGTGACTAGGGGTTCAGATACGCAGTATTTT; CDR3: CAIPVTRGSDTQYF
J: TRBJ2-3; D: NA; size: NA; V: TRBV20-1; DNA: TGCAGTGCGGCCAAAGCAGATACGCAGTATTTT; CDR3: CSAAKADTQYF
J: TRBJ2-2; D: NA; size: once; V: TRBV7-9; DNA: TGTGCCAGCAGCTTAGACCACACCGGGGAGCTGTTTTTT; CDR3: CASSLDHTGELFF
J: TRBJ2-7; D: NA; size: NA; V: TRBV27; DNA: TGTGCCAGCAGTCCTCGGGGAACCTACGAGCAGTACTTC; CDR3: CASSPRGTYEQYF
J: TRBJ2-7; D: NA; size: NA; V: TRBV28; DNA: TGTGCCAGCAGCCGGACAGTCTCCTACGAGCAGTACTTC; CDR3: CASSRTVSYEQYF
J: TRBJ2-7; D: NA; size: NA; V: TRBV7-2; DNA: TGTGCCAGCAGCTTAGATGGAAAGGACGAGCAGTACTTC; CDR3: CASSLDGKDEQYF
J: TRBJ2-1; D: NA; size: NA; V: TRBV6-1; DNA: TGTGCCAGCAGTGGGACAAACTCCTACAATGAGCAGTTCTTC; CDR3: CASSGTNSYNEQFF
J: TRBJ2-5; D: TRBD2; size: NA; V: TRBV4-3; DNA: TGCGCCAGCAGCCAAGCTAGCGGGGTTGGAGAGACCCAGTACTTC; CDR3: CASSQASGVGETQYF
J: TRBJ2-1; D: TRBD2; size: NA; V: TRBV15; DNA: TGTGCCACCAGCAGAGCGGGGGGATCTTACAATGAGCAGTTCTTC; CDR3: CATSRAGGSYNEQFF
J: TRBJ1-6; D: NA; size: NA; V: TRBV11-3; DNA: TGTGCCAGCAGCTTAGGACGGAATTCACCCCTCCACTTT; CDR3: CASSLGRNSPLHF
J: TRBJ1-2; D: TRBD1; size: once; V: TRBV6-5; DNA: TGTGCCAGCAGTTACAGGGACAGGGGTGGCTACACCTTC; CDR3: CASSYRDRGGYTF
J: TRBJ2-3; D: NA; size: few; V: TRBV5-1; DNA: TGCGCCAGCAGCTCTTCACAAGATACGCAGTATTTT; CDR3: CASSSSQDTQYF
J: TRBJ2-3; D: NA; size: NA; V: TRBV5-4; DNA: TGTGCCAGCAGCTTGGGACGAGCACGAATCACAGATACGCAGTATTTT; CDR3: CASSLGRARITDTQYF
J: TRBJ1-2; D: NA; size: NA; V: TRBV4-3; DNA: TGCGCCAGCAGCCAAGATCGGGTAGCCCTCTATGGCTACACCTTC; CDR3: CASSQDRVALYGYTF
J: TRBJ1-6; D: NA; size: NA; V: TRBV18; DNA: TGTGCCAGCTCAACCGGGACGCAGGGTAGATCACCCCTCCACTTT; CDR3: CASSTGTQGRSPLHF
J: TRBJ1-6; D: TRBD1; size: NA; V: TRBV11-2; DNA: TGTGCCAGCAGCCAGGACAGGGGTAATTCACCCCTCCACTTT; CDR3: CASSQDRGNSPLHF
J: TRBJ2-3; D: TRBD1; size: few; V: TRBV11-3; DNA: TGTGCCAGCAGCACCGGGACAGGGCGATTCCAGGGTACGCAGTATTTT; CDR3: CASSTGTGRFQGTQYF